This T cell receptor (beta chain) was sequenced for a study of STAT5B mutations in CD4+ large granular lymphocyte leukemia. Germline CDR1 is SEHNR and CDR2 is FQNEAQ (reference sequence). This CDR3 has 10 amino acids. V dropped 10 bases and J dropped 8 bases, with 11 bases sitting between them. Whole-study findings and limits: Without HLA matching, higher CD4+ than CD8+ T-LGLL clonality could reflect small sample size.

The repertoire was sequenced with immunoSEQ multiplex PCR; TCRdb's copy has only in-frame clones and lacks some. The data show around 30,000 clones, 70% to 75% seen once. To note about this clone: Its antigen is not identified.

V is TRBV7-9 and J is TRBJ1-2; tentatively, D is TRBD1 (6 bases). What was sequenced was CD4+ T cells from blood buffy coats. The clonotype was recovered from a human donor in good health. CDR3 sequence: CATNRVGYTF. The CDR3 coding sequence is TGTGCCACCAACAGGGTCGGCTACACCTTC.